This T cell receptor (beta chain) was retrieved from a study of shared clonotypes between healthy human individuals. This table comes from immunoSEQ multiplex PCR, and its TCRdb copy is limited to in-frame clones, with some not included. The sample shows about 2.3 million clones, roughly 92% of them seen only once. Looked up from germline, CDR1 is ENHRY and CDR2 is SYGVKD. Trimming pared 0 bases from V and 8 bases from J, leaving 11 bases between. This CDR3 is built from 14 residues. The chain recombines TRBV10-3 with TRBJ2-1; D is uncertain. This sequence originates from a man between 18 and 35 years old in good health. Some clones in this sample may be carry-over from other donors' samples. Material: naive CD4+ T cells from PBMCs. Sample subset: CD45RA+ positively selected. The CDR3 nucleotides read TGTGCCATCAGTGAGTCACTATCCCGGGATGAGCAGTTCTTC. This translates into CAISESLSRDEQFF.